Each of the 23 T cell receptor beta chains below was sequenced from the same sample in a study of T cell changes during pregnancy in multiple sclerosis. The repertoire was sequenced with immunoSEQ multiplex PCR; TCRdb's copy has only in-frame clones and lacks some. The sample has around 74,000 clones, 80% to 90% seen once; the top ten hold 3.3%. The sample consisted of peripheral blood, taken before pregnancy. These receptor sequences come from a female donor with multiple sclerosis, enrolled in a pregnancy study.

This clone has a handful of counts. The rearrangement joins TRBV19 to TRBJ2-3, with 7 positions matching TRBD1. Germline CDR1 and CDR2: LNHDA and SQIVND (reference sequence). Germline trimming cut 3 bases from V and 3 bases from J; bases unmatched to any gene: 6. The CDR3 contains 15 residues. CDR3 in amino acids: CASSIQGEVTDTQYF. In nucleotides, the CDR3 is TGTGCCAGTAGTATCCAGGGGGAAGTGACAGATACGCAGTATTTT.

The rearrangement joins TRBV6-6 to TRBJ2-3; maybe TRBD2 (5 bases). Germline V gene data show CDR1 as MNHNY and CDR2 as SVGAGI (reference sequence). Trimming removed 2 bases from V and 0 bases from J, with 12 bases in between. The CDR3 contains 16 residues. The CDR3 nucleotides are TGTGCCAGCAGTTACCCCCGGGATGTGAGCACAGATACGCAGTATTTT. It codes for CASSYPRDVSTDTQYF.

J is TRBJ2-7 and V is TRBV6-6, with D uncertain. Germline V CDR1 and CDR2: MNHNY, SVGAGI (reference sequence). This CDR3 has 13 residues. V shed 4 bases and J shed 1 base, with 8 bases lying between them. CDR3 in DNA: TGTGCCAGCAGTTCTCAGGTGTCCTACGAGCAGTACTTC. This gives the protein CASSSQVSYEQYF.

Only a few counts were recorded for this clone. The chain links TRBV5-6 to TRBJ2-1; D is possibly TRBD2 (5 bases). Looked up from germline, CDR1 is SGHDT and CDR2 is YYEEEE. The CDR3 has 18 amino acids. Trimming pared 0 bases from V and 0 bases from J, leaving 16 bases between. The CDR3 DNA follows: TGTGCCAGCAGCTTGGGGGTTGGAATCGGACTCTCCTACAATGAGCAGTTCTTC. Amino acids: CASSLGVGIGLSYNEQFF.

The J gene is TRBJ2-3, the V gene TRBV6-5; maybe TRBD1 (5 bases). In germline, CDR1 is MNHEY, CDR2 SVGAGI. The length of the CDR3 is 15 residues. V was cut by 5 bases and J by 6 bases, with 18 bases left in between. Here the CDR3 reads CASSPQGPGADTQYF. The CDR3 nucleotides read TGTGCCAGCAGTCCCCAAGGGCCTGGGGCCGATACGCAGTATTTT.

The genes are TRBV14 and TRBJ1-1, with TRBD1 matching over 7 bases. Germline CDR1 reads SGHDN; CDR2 reads FVKESK. The CDR3 sequence is 16 residues long. Trimming cost V 0 bases and J 6 bases; bases outside gene matches: 10. CDR3 bases: TGTGCCAGCAGCCAAGAGTCAGCTTTCCAGGGGGCTGAAGCTTTCTTT. Translated: CASSQESAFQGAEAFF.

This clone was observed at least ten times. The CDR3 sequence is CASSQDRLTGTHRRNSPLHF. The CDR3 region has the DNA TGCGCCAGCAGCCAAGATCGTTTGACAGGGACACACCGACGTAATTCACCCCTCCACTTT. This chain links TRBV4-1 with TRBJ1-6; 7 bases align to TRBD1. From germline, CDR1 is MGHRA and CDR2 YSYEKL. There are 20 residues in the CDR3. Trimming removed 0 bases from V and 6 bases from J; junction bases left unmatched: 17.

V gene TRBV11-2 combines with J gene TRBJ2-3, with 7 bases lining up with TRBD1. Per the germline V gene, CDR1 is SGHAT and CDR2 is FQNNGV. Trimming at V came to 1 base and at J to 1 base, leaving 11 bases not matched to a gene. This CDR3 has 18 residues. CDR3: CASSLGTGQAIGTDTQYF. Here the CDR3 DNA reads TGTGCCAGCAGCTTAGGGACAGGACAGGCGATTGGCACAGATACGCAGTATTTT. The full variable domain, completed using reference TRBV11-2 and TRBJ2-3, is EAGVAQSPRYKIIEKRQSVAFWCNPISGHATLYWYQQILGQGPKLLIQFQNNGVVDDSQLPKDRFSAERLKGVDSTLKIQPAKLEDSAVYLCASSLGTGQAIGTDTQYFGPGTRLTVL.

V and J are TRBV5-1 and TRBJ2-2, with TRBD1 matching over 7 bases. Per germline, CDR1 SGHRS and CDR2 YFSETQ. Trimming removed 4 bases from V and 0 bases from J; junction bases left unmatched: 3. There are 15 residues in the CDR3. CDR3 sequence: CASSGGQSNTGELFF. The CDR3 DNA reads TGCGCCAGCAGCGGGGGACAGTCGAACACCGGGGAGCTGTTTTTT.

The CDR3: CASSWYLAGASNEQFF. The CDR3 DNA sequence: TGTGCCAGCAGCTGGTATCTAGCGGGGGCTAGCAATGAGCAGTTCTTC. V gene TRBV7-2 combines with J gene TRBJ2-1, with 10 bases that match TRBD2. Germline assignment: CDR1 SGHTA and CDR2 FQGNSA. J lost 6 bases, V lost 4 bases, and 9 bases had no gene match. The CDR3 loop spans 16 amino acids.

CDR3 nucleotide sequence: TGTGCCAGCAGTTTATGGGGGGGCCACGAGCAGTACTTC. This encodes CASSLWGGHEQYF. V usage is TRBV27 and J usage is TRBJ2-7, with D perhaps matching TRBD2 (7 bases). The CDR3 runs 13 residues. Germline CDR1 reads MNHEY; CDR2 reads SMNVEV (reference sequence). The ends were cut back, 1 base at V and 5 bases at J, with 9 bases in the middle.

The chain recombines TRBV4-3 with TRBJ1-6; D is unresolved. The V and J ends lost 2 bases and 6 bases respectively, with 8 bases between them. The germline V gene encodes CDR1 LGHNA and CDR2 YSLEER. This CDR3 is 14 amino acids long. The CDR3 DNA sequence: TGCGCCAGCAGCCAAACGGTAGCTAATTCACCCCTCCACTTT. This gives the protein CASSQTVANSPLHF.

The rearrangement uses TRBV30 and TRBJ1-1, with TRBD1 matching 7 bases. V gave up 0 bases and J gave up 0 bases; unmatched junction bases: 4. This CDR3 has 15 amino acids. From germline, CDR1 is GTSNPN and CDR2 SVGIG (reference sequence). The CDR3 region is CAWSVVGQLNTEAFF. The CDR3 DNA reads TGTGCCTGGAGTGTAGTGGGACAGCTGAACACTGAAGCTTTCTTT.

The rearrangement links TRBV7-9 to TRBJ1-2, with TRBD1 identical over 9 bases. Germline-derived CDR1 and CDR2 are SEHNR and FQNEAQ (reference sequence). There are 14 residues in the CDR3. J lost 4 bases, V lost 4 bases, and 4 bases had no gene match. In DNA form, the CDR3 reads TGTGCCAGCAGCTGGACAGGGGACCCCTATGGCTACACCTTC. Translating gives CASSWTGDPYGYTF.

The chain couples TRBV18 to TRBJ2-2; 10 bases line up with TRBD1. The CDR3 runs to 16 residues. Germline V gene data show CDR1 as KGHSH and CDR2 as LQKENI. The V gene end was trimmed by 5 bases and the J gene end by 4 bases; junction bases not matched to a gene: 7. This CDR3 is CASSSRQGAGTGELFF. In nucleotides, the CDR3 is TGTGCCAGCTCAAGCCGACAGGGGGCTGGCACCGGGGAGCTGTTTTTT.

The rearrangement joins TRBV18 to TRBJ1-5, with D possibly TRBD1 on 5 matching bases. The CDR3 loop spans 15 amino acids. Trimming took 3 bases from V and 1 from J, leaving 10 bases between them. Germline values: CDR1 KGHSH, CDR2 LQKENI. The CDR3 region is CASSPSGGSNQPQHF. The CDR3 bases are TGTGCCAGCTCACCTTCGGGGGGGAGCAATCAGCCCCAGCATTTT.

The CDR3 reads CAIRQGRSGYTF. The DNA of the CDR3 is TGTGCCATCAGACAGGGTCGGTCTGGCTACACCTTC. V gene TRBV10-3 combines with J gene TRBJ1-2; TRBD1 might be the D (6 bases). Trimming pared 6 bases from V and 7 bases from J, leaving 12 bases between. There are 12 residues in the CDR3. Germline CDR1 and CDR2: ENHRY and SYGVKD.

This clone was counted a single time. The chain carries TRBV29-1 and TRBJ1-1; the D is unclear. The CDR3 spans 13 residues. Per germline, CDR1 SQVTM and CDR2 ANQGSEA. The ends were cut back, 7 bases at V and 1 base at J, with 13 bases in the middle. In nucleotides, the CDR3 is TGCAGCGCCAGAGGGCGTGAGAACACTGAAGCTTTCTTT. This codes for CSARGRENTEAFF. Filled out from reference TRBV29-1 and TRBJ1-1, the complete variable domain reads SAVISQKPSRDICQRGTSLTIQCQVDSQVTMMFWYRQQPGQSLTLIATANQGSEATYESGFVIDKFPISRPNLTFSTLTVSNMSPEDSSIYLCSARGRENTEAFFGQGTRLTVV.

The chain links TRBV11-2 to TRBJ2-1, with 8 bases matching TRBD1. The CDR3 consists of 15 residues. Germline CDR1 reads SGHAT; CDR2 reads FQNNGV. Trimming took 4 bases from V and 9 from J; bases not matched to a gene: 11. CDR3 loop: CASSSAGTGISEQFF. CDR3 DNA: TGTGCCAGCAGCTCCGCCGGGACAGGTATCAGTGAGCAGTTCTTC.

This chain joins TRBV9 and TRBJ2-2; D unclear. The CDR3 has 16 amino acids. Deletions cut 2 bases from V and 2 bases from J, with 13 bases between. Germline CDR1 SGDLS, CDR2 YYNGEE. The CDR3 sequence: CASSVGAASNTGELFF. In DNA form, the CDR3 reads TGTGCCAGCAGCGTCGGAGCCGCCAGTAACACCGGGGAGCTGTTTTTT.

The chain couples TRBV27 to TRBJ1-5; 7 nucleotides agree with TRBD1. Per germline, CDR1 MNHEY and CDR2 SMNVEV (reference sequence). This CDR3 spans 17 amino acids. Unmatched junction bases numbered 12, after V lost 4 bases and J lost 3 bases. The chain's CDR3 is CASSSSGTVSYNQPQHF. In DNA, the CDR3 is TGTGCCAGCAGTTCATCCGGGACAGTCTCATACAATCAGCCCCAGCATTTT.

The rearrangement links TRBV9 to TRBJ2-3; tentatively, D is TRBD1 (5 bases). The ends were cut back, 0 bases at V and 0 bases at J, with 11 bases in the middle. The CDR3 totals 16 residues. Germline V gives CDR1 SGDLS, CDR2 YYNGEE. The CDR3: CASSVGTRGSTDTQYF. The CDR3 nucleotides read TGTGCCAGCAGCGTAGGGACAAGAGGCAGCACAGATACGCAGTATTTT.

V is TRBV5-6 and J is TRBJ1-4; D unresolved. The CDR3 consists of 12 residues. Germline lookup yields CDR1 SGHDT and CDR2 YYEEEE. V lost 3 bases and J 12 bases, leaving 12 bases between the germline ends. The CDR3: CASSSRFGELFF. The CDR3 coding sequence is TGTGCCAGCAGCTCCCGTTTCGGGGAACTGTTTTTT.